This entry describes one T cell receptor beta chain. This sample stems from a study of blood T cell repertoires in COVID-19. Looking at the study overall: The United States, Italy and Spain were the sources of the acute and convalescent COVID-19 samples. From T cells, B-cell-depleted T cells, or PBMCs came the material, which was cDNA or gDNA.

CDR1 is LNHDA, CDR2 SQIVND, per germline (reference sequence). The CDR3 spans 14 residues. V shed 7 bases and J shed 3 bases, with 15 bases lying between them. Repertoires were generated with immunoSEQ multiplex PCR, while TCRdb's copy carries only in-frame clones and drops some. The table lists 250,000 to 350,000 clones, approximately 90% of them singletons, with about an eighth in the top ten. What was sequenced was peripheral blood. The origin of this receptor is a woman aged 55-75 years with acute or convalescent COVID-19. The chain links TRBV19 to TRBJ1-2; perhaps TRBD1 as D (5 bases). CDR3 sequence reads: CASTTRGVDYGYTF. The DNA for the CDR3 is TGTGCCAGTACCACGCGGGGGGTGGACTATGGCTACACCTTC.